The present entry profiles one T cell receptor (beta chain) with its context. This CDR3 comprises 15 residues. Germline CDR1 and CDR2: SGDLS and YYNGEE. V was trimmed by 0 bases and J by 6 bases, leaving 16 bases between them. The data were taken from a study of long-term antiretroviral therapy in people with HIV. This was the immunoSEQ v3.0 assay at survey level. The protocol was immunoSEQ multiplex PCR, while the TCRdb copy is restricted to in-frame clones and leaves out a portion. The sample contains about 22,000 clones, around 84% of which appear only once. This rearrangement joins TRBV9 to TRBJ2-7; possible D gene TRBD1, 5 bases. The origin of this receptor is a man in his sixties with HIV. Here the sequenced sample was unsorted PBMCs, taken 1.3 years after starting antiretroviral therapy. CDR3: CASSVGIGVLPEQYF. The CDR3 DNA reads TGTGCCAGCAGCGTAGGGATAGGGGTCCTCCCCGAGCAGTACTTC.